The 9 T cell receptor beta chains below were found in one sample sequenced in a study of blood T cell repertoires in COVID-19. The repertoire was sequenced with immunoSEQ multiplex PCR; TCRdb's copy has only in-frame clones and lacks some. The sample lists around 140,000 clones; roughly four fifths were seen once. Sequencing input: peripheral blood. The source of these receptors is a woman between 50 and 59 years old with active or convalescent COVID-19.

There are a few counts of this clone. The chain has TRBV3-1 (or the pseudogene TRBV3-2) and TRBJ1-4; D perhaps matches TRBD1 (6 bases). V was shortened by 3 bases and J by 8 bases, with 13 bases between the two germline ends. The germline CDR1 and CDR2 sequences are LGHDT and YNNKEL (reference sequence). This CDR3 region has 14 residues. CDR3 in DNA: TGTGCCAGCAGCCAGGGCCAGGGGTCGGAAAAACTGTTTTTT. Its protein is CASSQGQGSEKLFF.

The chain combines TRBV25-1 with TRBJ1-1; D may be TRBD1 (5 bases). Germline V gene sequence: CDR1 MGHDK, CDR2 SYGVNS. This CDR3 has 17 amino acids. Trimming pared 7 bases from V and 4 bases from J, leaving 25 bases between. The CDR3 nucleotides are TGTGCCAGCATTCCGGCCGGGGGGACGGACCTCCGCACTGAAGCTTTCTTT. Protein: CASIPAGGTDLRTEAFF.

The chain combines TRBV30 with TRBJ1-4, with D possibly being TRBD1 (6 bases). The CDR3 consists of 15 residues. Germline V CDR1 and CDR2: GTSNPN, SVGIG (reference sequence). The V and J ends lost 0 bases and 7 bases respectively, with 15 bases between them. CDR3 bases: TGTGCCTGGAGTGTACCAGGGGATCGGACTGAAAAACTGTTTTTT. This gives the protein CAWSVPGDRTEKLFF.

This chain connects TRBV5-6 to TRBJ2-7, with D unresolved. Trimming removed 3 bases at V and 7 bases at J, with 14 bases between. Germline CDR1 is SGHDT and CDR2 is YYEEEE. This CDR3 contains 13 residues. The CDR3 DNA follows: TGTGCCAGCAGCTGGCTGGTAGTCGGGGAGCAGTACTTC. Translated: CASSWLVVGEQYF.

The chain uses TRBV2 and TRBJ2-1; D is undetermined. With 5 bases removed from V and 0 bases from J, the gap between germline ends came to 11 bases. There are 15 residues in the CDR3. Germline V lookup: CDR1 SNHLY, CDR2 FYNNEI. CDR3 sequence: CASSLAPSSYNEQFF. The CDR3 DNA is TGTGCCAGCAGTTTAGCCCCAAGCTCCTACAATGAGCAGTTCTTC.

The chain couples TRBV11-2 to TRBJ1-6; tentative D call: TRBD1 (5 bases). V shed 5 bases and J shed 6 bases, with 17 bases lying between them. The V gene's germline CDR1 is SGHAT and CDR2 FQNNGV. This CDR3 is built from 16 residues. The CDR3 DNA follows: TGTGCCAGCAGCCCTACCCCGGGAGGGGCTAATTCACCCCTCCACTTT. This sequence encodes CASSPTPGGANSPLHF.

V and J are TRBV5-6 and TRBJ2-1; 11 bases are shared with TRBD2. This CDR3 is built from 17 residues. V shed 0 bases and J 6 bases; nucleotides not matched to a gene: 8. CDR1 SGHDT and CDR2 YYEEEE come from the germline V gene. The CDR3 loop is CASSLVGSGGASNEQFF. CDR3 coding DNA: TGTGCCAGCAGCTTGGTTGGTAGCGGGGGGGCTTCCAATGAGCAGTTCTTC.

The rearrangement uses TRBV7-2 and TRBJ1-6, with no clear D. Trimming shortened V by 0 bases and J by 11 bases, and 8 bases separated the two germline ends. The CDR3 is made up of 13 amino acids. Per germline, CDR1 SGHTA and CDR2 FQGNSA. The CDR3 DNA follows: TGTGCCAGCAGCTTAGCGAGCACGGCACCCCTCCACTTT. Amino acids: CASSLASTAPLHF.

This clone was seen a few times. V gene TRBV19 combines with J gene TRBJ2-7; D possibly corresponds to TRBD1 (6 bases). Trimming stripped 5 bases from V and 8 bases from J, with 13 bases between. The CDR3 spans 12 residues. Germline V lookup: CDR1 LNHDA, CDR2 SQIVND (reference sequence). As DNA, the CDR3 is TGTGCCAGTAGTTCGACGGGACACAAGCAGTACTTC. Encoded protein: CASSSTGHKQYF.